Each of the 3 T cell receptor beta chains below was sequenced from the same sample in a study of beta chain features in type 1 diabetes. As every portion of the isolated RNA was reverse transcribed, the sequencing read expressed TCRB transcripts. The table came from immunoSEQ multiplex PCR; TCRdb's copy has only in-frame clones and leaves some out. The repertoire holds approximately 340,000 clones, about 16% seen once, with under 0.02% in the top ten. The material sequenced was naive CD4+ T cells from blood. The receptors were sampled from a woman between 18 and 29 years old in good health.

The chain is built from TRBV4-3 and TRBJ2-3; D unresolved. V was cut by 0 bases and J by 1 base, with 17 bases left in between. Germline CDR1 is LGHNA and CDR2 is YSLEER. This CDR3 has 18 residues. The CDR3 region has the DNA TGCGCCAGCAGCCAAGATAGAAGTCGGAGATGGGGCACAGATACGCAGTATTTT. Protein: CASSQDRSRRWGTDTQYF.

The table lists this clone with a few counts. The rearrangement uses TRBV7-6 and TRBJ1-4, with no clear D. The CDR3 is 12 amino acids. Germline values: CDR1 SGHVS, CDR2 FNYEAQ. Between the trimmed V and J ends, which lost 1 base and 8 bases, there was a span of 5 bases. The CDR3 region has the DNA TGTGCCAGCAGCTTAGGGGAGGAAAAACTGTTTTTT. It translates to CASSLGEEKLFF.

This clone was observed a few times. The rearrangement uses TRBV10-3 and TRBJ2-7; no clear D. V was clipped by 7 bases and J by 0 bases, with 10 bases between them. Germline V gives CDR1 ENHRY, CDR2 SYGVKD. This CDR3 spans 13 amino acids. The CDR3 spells CAIIDGASYEQYF. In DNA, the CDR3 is TGTGCCATCATCGACGGAGCCTCCTACGAGCAGTACTTC.